This T cell receptor (beta chain) was identified during a study of blood T cell repertoires in COVID-19. Study in general: Donors in the United States, Italy and Spain gave samples during acute or convalescent COVID-19.

Germline loops: CDR1 DFQATT, CDR2 SNEGSKA (reference sequence). V lost 3 bases to trimming and J lost 4 bases, with 6 bases between them. The CDR3 runs 11 residues. Only in-frame clones appear in the TCRdb table, and some are missing; sequencing was by immunoSEQ multiplex PCR. The repertoire has 200,000 or so clones, more than 75% of them found once; the top ten carry 5% to 6.5%. This TCR was recovered from a man aged 80 or over with acute or convalescent COVID-19. This chain joins TRBV20-1 and TRBJ1-1; D gene uncertain. Source material: peripheral blood. CDR3 region: CSASESTEAFF. The DNA of the CDR3 is TGCAGTGCTAGCGAGAGCACTGAAGCTTTCTTT.